The sequence of this T cell receptor beta chain was determined in a study of CD8 T cells in Susac syndrome. With random hexamers, about 0.5 to 1 ug RNA was reverse transcribed. immunoSEQ multiplex PCR amplified TCR beta CDR3 across 54 Vbeta, 13 Jbeta. TCRdb re-derived calls from the immunoSEQ multiplex PCR reads in MiXCR, one entry per CDR3 protein. The table records hundreds of thousands of distinct CDR3 sequences, more than 80% of them present only once. Regarding the study as a whole: As the study acknowledged, the number of individuals who were part of its TCR sequencing and HLA analysis was relatively small.

This clonotype turned up a few times. Its antigen is undetermined. Treatment-naive patients with stable or active relapsing-remitting disease served as multiple sclerosis controls. TEMRA cells were FACS-enriched and CD8+ and CD4+ T cells negatively isolated. Trimming left V 5 bases short and J 7 bases short, with 23 bases between. The CDR3 is made up of 17 amino acids. CDR1 SGHTA and CDR2 FQGNSA come from the germline V gene. The TCR sequence derives from a human donor with multiple sclerosis. Sequencing was carried out using CD8+ T cells from PBMCs. This chain joins TRBV7-2 and TRBJ1-4; D remains ambiguous. The CDR3, as DNA: TGTGCCAGCAGCCCCTCCCCGAGGGTCGTAATCGGTGAAAAACTGTTTTTT. Translation gives CASSPSPRVVIGEKLFF.